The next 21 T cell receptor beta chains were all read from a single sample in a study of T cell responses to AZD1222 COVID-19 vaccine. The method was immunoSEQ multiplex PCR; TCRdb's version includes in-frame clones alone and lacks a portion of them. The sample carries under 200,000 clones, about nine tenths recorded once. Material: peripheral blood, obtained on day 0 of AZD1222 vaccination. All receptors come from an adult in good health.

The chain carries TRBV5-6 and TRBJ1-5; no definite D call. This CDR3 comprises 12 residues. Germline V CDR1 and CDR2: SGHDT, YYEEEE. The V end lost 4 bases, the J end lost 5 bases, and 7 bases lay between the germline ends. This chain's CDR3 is CASSLFDQPQHF. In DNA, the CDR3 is TGTGCCAGCAGCCTATTTGATCAGCCCCAGCATTTT.

CDR3 protein: CSARENTQYF. CDR3 DNA sequence: TGCAGTGCTAGAGAGAATACGCAGTATTTT. The chain employs TRBV20-1 and TRBJ2-3; the D is unclear. CDR3 length: 10 amino acids. Trimming removed 0 bases at V and 7 bases at J, with 2 bases between. CDR1 is DFQATT and CDR2 is SNEGSKA in the germline V gene (reference sequence).

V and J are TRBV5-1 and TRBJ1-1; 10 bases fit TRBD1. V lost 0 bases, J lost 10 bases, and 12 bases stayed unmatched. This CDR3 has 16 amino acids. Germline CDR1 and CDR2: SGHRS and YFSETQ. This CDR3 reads CASSLAGAGQGVIAFF. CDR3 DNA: TGCGCCAGCAGCTTGGCCGGGGCTGGACAGGGGGTGATAGCTTTCTTT.

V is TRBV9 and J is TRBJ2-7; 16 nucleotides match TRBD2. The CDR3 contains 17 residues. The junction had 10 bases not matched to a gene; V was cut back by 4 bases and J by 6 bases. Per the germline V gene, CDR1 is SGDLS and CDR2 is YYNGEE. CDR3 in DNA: TGTGCCAGCAGCCCCCAACCTGGGACTAGCGGGGGGGGCGAGCAGTACTTC. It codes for CASSPQPGTSGGGEQYF. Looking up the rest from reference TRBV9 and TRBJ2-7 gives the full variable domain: DSGVTQTPKHLITATGQRVTLRCSPRSGDLSVYWYQQSLDQGLQFLIQYYNGEERAKGNILERFSAQQFPDLHSELNLSSLELGDSALYFCASSPQPGTSGGGEQYFGPGTRLTVT.

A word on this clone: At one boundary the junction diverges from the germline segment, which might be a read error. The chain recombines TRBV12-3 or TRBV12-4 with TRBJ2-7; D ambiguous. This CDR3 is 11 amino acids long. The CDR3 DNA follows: TGTGCCAGCAGTTCCAAAGACACAAAAGTCTTC. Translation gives CASSSKDTKVF.

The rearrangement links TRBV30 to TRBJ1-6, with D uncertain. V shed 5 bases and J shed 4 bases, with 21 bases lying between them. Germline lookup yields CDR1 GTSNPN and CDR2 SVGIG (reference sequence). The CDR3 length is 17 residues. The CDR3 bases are TGTGCCTGGGCACTTCCACTGGGAGGGCCTTATAATTCACCCCTCCACTTT. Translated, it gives CAWALPLGGPYNSPLHF. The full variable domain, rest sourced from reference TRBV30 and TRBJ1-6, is SQTIHQWPATLVQPVGSPLSLECTVEGTSNPNLYWYRQAAGRGLQLLFYSVGIGQISSEVPQNLSASRPQDRQFILSSKKLLLSDSGFYLCAWALPLGGPYNSPLHFGNGTRLTVT.

DNA for the CDR3: TGTGCCAGCAGCTTCGGCCAGAACTATGGCTACACCTTC. Protein: CASSFGQNYGYTF. The J gene is TRBJ1-2, the V gene TRBV5-6; D unresolved. V lost 2 bases and J lost 2, with 7 bases in between. Germline V lookup: CDR1 SGHDT, CDR2 YYEEEE. This CDR3 has 13 amino acids. The complete variable domain, with remaining parts taken from reference TRBV5-6 and TRBJ1-2, reads DAGVTQSPTHLIKTRGQQVTLRCSPKSGHDTVSWYQQALGQGPQFIFQYYEEEERQRGNFPDRFSGHQFPNYSSELNVNALLLGDSALYLCASSFGQNYGYTFGSGTRLTVV.

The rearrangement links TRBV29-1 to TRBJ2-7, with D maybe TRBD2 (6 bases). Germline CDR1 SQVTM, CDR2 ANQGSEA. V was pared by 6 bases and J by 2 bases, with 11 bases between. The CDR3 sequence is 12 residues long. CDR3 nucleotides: TGCAGCGTACGGGAGTCAGCCTACGAGCAGTACTTC. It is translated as CSVRESAYEQYF.

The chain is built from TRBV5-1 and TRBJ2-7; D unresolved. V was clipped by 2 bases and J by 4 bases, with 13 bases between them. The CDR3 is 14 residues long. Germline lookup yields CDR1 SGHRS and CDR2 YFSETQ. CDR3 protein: CASSFASGPYEQYF. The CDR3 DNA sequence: TGCGCCAGCAGCTTCGCTTCGGGCCCATACGAGCAGTACTTC.

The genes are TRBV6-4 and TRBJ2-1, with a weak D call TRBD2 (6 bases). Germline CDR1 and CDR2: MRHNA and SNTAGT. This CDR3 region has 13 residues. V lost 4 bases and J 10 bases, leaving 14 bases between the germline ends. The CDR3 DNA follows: TGTGCCAGCAGTGGGATGCGGGGAAAAGAGCAGTTCTTC. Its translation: CASSGMRGKEQFF.

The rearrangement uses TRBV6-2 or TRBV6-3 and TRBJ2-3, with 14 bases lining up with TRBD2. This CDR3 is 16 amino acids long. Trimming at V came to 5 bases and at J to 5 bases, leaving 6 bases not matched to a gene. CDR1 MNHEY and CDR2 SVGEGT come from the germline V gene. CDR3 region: CASSDGTSGSGDTQYF. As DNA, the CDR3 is TGTGCCAGCAGTGATGGGACTAGCGGGAGTGGAGATACGCAGTATTTT.

CDR3 in amino acids: CASSTSGGLPYEQYF. For the CDR3, the DNA is TGCGCCAGCAGCACTAGCGGGGGGCTTCCCTACGAGCAGTACTTC. The rearrangement uses TRBV4-3 and TRBJ2-7; 12 nucleotides agree with TRBD2. The germline gives CDR1 LGHNA, CDR2 YSLEER. Trimming removed 5 bases from V and 2 bases from J; junction bases left unmatched: 4. There are 15 residues in the CDR3.

The CDR3 DNA reads TGTGCCAGCAGCCAAGATCTATCGGGGACTAGCGGGAGGGCCTACGAGCAGTACTTC. This translates into CASSQDLSGTSGRAYEQYF. The chain recombines TRBV4-2 with TRBJ2-7; TRBD2 aligns across 16 bases. V shed 0 bases and J 2 bases; nucleotides not matched to a gene: 7. The CDR3 contains 19 residues. Per the germline V gene, CDR1 is LGHNA and CDR2 is YNFKEQ.

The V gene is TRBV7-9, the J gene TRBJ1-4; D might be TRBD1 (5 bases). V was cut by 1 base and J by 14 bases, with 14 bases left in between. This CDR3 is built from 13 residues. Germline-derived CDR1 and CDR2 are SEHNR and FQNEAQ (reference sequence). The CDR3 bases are TGTGCCAGCAGCTTAGACCACCAGGGTATGCTGTTTTTT. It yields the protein CASSLDHQGMLFF.

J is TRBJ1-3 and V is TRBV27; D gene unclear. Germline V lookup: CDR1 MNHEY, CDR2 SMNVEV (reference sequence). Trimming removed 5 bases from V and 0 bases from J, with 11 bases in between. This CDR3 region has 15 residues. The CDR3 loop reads CASSGGPVSGNTIYF. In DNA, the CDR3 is TGTGCCAGCAGTGGCGGACCGGTCTCTGGAAACACCATATATTTT.

DNA for the CDR3: TGTGCCAGCAGTGAAGAGGTGGGGGGGGTTGCCGGGGAGCTGTTTTTT. This codes for CASSEEVGGVAGELFF. This chain joins TRBV6-1 and TRBJ2-2; TRBD2 agrees at 7 bases. CDR1 is MNHNS, CDR2 SASEGT, per germline. V shed 1 base and J 6 bases; nucleotides not matched to a gene: 8. The CDR3 is made up of 16 amino acids.

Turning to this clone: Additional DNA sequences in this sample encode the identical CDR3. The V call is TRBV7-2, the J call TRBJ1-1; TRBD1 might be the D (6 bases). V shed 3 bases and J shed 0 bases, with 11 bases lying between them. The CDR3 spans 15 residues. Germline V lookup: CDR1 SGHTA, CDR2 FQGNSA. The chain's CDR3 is CASSLGGQMNTEAFF. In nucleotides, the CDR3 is TGTGCCAGCAGCTTGGGAGGACAGATGAACACTGAAGCTTTCTTT.

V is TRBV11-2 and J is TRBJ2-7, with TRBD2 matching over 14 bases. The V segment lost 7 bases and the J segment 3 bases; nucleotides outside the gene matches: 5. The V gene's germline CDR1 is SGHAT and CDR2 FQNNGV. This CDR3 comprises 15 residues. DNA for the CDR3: TGTGCCAGCACCCCGGGGACTAGCGGGAGCTACGAGCAGTACTTC. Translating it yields CASTPGTSGSYEQYF.

The DNA for the CDR3 is TGCGCCAGCAGCTCCGGACAGACAGACACCGGGGAGCTGTTTTTT. It is translated as CASSSGQTDTGELFF. This sequence joins TRBV5-1 and TRBJ2-2; D possibly corresponds to TRBD1 (6 bases). Germline loops: CDR1 SGHRS, CDR2 YFSETQ. Trimming took 3 bases from V and 3 from J, leaving 12 bases between them. The CDR3 sequence is 15 residues long.

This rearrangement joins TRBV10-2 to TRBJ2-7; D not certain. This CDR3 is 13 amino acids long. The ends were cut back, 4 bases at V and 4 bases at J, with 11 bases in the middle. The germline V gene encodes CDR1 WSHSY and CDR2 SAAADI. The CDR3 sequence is CASSVGGLYEQYF. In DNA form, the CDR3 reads TGCGCCAGCAGTGTTGGTGGGTTGTACGAGCAGTACTTC.

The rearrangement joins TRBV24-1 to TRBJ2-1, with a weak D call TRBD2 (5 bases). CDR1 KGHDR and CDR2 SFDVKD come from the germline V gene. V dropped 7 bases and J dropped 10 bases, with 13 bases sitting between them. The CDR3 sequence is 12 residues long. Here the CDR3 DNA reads TGTGCCACCAGCCGCGAGGGAACCGAGCAGTTCTTC. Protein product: CATSREGTEQFF.